This entry describes one TCR beta chain. Germline-derived CDR1 and CDR2 are SGDLS and YYNGEE. This CDR3 spans 15 amino acids. The ends were cut back, 4 bases at V and 2 bases at J, with 16 bases in the middle. The entry originates in a study of neoadjuvant anti-PD-1 for oral cavity cancer. Study context: Around day 43, patients without progression received a fourth nivolumab dose before surgery.

Tumor libraries mostly used about 5.1 ug genomic DNA, two replicates each. Repertoires were generated with immunoSEQ multiplex PCR, while TCRdb's copy carries only in-frame clones and drops some. The data contain 20,000 to 25,000 clones, 40% to 50% of them singletons. Time point in this sample: after neoadjuvant nivolumab, at surgical resection. Patients had HPV-negative, locally advanced oral cavity squamous cell carcinoma. The material sequenced was tumor tissue, taken after nivolumab (anti-PD-1) treatment. V gene TRBV9 combines with J gene TRBJ2-7, with D perhaps TRBD1 or TRBD2 (5 bases each). This clonotype was obtained from a person aged 35 to 85 with oral cavity squamous cell carcinoma. The CDR3 nucleotides are TGTGCCAGCAGCCCCGGGGCAGGCTCGGCCTACGAGCAGTACTTC. This gives the protein CASSPGAGSAYEQYF.